This entry lists 19 T cell receptor beta chains sequenced from one sample in a study of pediatric ulcerative colitis. Clones were sequenced by immunoSEQ multiplex PCR, and TCRdb holds only the in-frame ones, with some missing. This sample yields some 10,000 clones, of which over 75% are seen a single time; 6.5% to 9% belongs to the top ten. The sample consisted of blood. These receptors were obtained from a girl between 5 and 17 years old with moderate ulcerative colitis.

V and J are TRBV10-3 and TRBJ2-5; 9 bases align to TRBD2. Germline V gene data show CDR1 as ENHRY and CDR2 as SYGVKD. The CDR3 loop spans 18 amino acids. V trimming: 0 bases; J trimming: 5 bases; junction bases outside the gene matches: 13. The CDR3, as DNA: TGTGCCATCAGTGAGTCTCCGGAGACTAGCGGAGATGGGGAGACCCAGTACTTC. Amino acid sequence: CAISESPETSGDGETQYF.

The rearrangement links TRBV19 to TRBJ1-2; possible D gene TRBD1, 6 bases. Trimming shortened V by 6 bases and J by 5 bases, and 13 bases separated the two germline ends. Germline CDR1 is LNHDA and CDR2 is SQIVND (reference sequence). The CDR3 loop spans 13 amino acids. The CDR3 nucleotides read TGTGCCAGTAGCCGGACAGTGCAGTATGGCTACACCTTC. Its translation: CASSRTVQYGYTF.

This sequence joins TRBV11-3 and TRBJ1-1; D is unresolved. Trimming stripped 0 bases from V and 7 bases from J, with 18 bases between. Germline V gives CDR1 SGHNT, CDR2 YENEEA. The CDR3 has 16 residues. The CDR3 DNA follows: TGTGCCAGCAGCTTAGATAATGCTAAGCGGTCTAATGAAGCTTTCTTT. Encoded protein: CASSLDNAKRSNEAFF.

The V and J genes are TRBV9 and TRBJ2-5; D is possibly TRBD1 or TRBD2 (6 bases each). The CDR3 has 15 amino acids. The germline CDR1 and CDR2 sequences are SGDLS and YYNGEE. Trimming cost V 2 bases and J 4 bases, with 15 bases left between them. This CDR3 is CASSVYGGTRETQYF. CDR3 sequence (DNA): TGTGCCAGCAGCGTTTATGGGGGGACAAGAGAGACCCAGTACTTC. The full variable domain, with the rest looked up from reference TRBV9 and TRBJ2-5, is DSGVTQTPKHLITATGQRVTLRCSPRSGDLSVYWYQQSLDQGLQFLIQYYNGEERAKGNILERFSAQQFPDLHSELNLSSLELGDSALYFCASSVYGGTRETQYFGPGTRLLVL.

The rearrangement uses TRBV6-6 and TRBJ1-1; TRBD1 matches at 7 bases. Germline V gives CDR1 MNHNY, CDR2 SVGAGI (reference sequence). The ends lost 5 bases at V and 1 base at J; junction bases unmatched: 4. The CDR3 extends over 14 amino acids. CDR3 region: CASSADRANTEAFF. CDR3 coding DNA: TGTGCCAGCAGTGCTGACAGGGCGAACACTGAAGCTTTCTTT.

The chain is built from TRBV6-1 and TRBJ2-1; 11 bases agree with TRBD2. This CDR3 region has 15 residues. The trim removed 2 bases at V and 4 bases at J, leaving 1 base unmatched. Germline V CDR1 and CDR2: MNHNS, SASEGT. DNA for the CDR3: TGTGCCAGCAGTGAAATAGCGGGGGGGTACAATGAGCAGTTCTTC. Protein sequence: CASSEIAGGYNEQFF.

In its sample, this clone was seen once. CDR3 loop: CSVVDGTRQGTEAFF. CDR3 DNA sequence: TGCAGCGTTGTTGACGGGACGAGACAAGGTACTGAAGCTTTCTTT. The genes are TRBV29-1 and TRBJ1-1; perhaps TRBD1 as D (5 bases). Trimming left V 4 bases short and J 5 bases short, with 20 bases between. Germline V lookup: CDR1 SQVTM, CDR2 ANQGSEA. The CDR3 runs to 15 residues.

This chain links TRBV2 with TRBJ2-1, with D uncertain. This CDR3 has 11 residues. Trimming left V 1 base short and J 9 bases short, with 4 bases between. CDR1 is SNHLY, CDR2 FYNNEI, per germline. The CDR3, as DNA: TGTGCCAGCAGTGAAGGGGTTGAGCAGTTCTTC. Protein: CASSEGVEQFF. Full variable domain (missing parts from reference TRBV2 and TRBJ2-1): EPEVTQTPSHQVTQMGQEVILRCVPISNHLYFYWYRQILGQKVEFLVSFYNNEISEKSEIFDDQFSVERPDGSNFTLKIRSTKLEDSAMYFCASSEGVEQFFGPGTRLTVL.

This clone came up once. The rearrangement links TRBV27 to TRBJ2-1; D may be TRBD2 (6 bases). V lost 2 bases, J lost 5 bases, and 10 bases lay in between. The CDR3 covers 14 residues. The V gene's germline CDR1 is MNHEY and CDR2 SMNVEV (reference sequence). CDR3 residues: CASSLGGTHNEQFF. The CDR3 nucleotides are TGTGCCAGCAGTTTAGGAGGGACCCACAATGAGCAGTTCTTC.

The rearrangement joins TRBV7-9 to TRBJ1-2; D is undetermined. The CDR3 covers 12 residues. The germline V gene encodes CDR1 SEHNR and CDR2 FQNEAQ (reference sequence). The germline V and J ends were trimmed by 5 bases and 8 bases, with 12 bases remaining between them. Written as DNA, the CDR3 is TGTGCCAGCAGCCCTAGCTCCTACGGCTACACCTTC. Encoded protein: CASSPSSYGYTF.

The rearrangement joins TRBV5-6 to TRBJ2-1, with 9 bases matching TRBD2. The CDR3 has 16 amino acids. V shed 0 bases, J shed 6 bases, and the junction held 7 bases outside the gene matches. Germline V gene sequence: CDR1 SGHDT, CDR2 YYEEEE. The CDR3 here is CASSLGSGLASNEQFF. The CDR3 bases are TGTGCCAGCAGCTTGGGGTCGGGACTAGCTTCCAATGAGCAGTTCTTC.

The CDR3 sequence is CASSSGAGGFHEQYF. CDR3 sequence (DNA): TGTGCCAGCAGTTCAGGGGCGGGCGGGTTCCACGAGCAGTACTTC. This chain connects TRBV6-5 to TRBJ2-7; weak D call: TRBD1 (6 bases). Germline CDR1 reads MNHEY; CDR2 reads SVGAGI. Trimming left V 4 bases short and J 5 bases short, with 18 bases between. The CDR3 totals 15 residues.

This sequence joins TRBV5-8 and TRBJ1-1; D is perhaps TRBD1 (5 bases). The CDR3 length is 15 residues. Germline V lookup: CDR1 SGHTS, CDR2 YDEGEE. The ends were cut back, 0 bases at V and 2 bases at J, with 11 bases in the middle. In nucleotides, the CDR3 is TGTGCCAGCAGCTTGGGGGGACGACCAAACACTGAAGCTTTCTTT. The encoded protein is CASSLGGRPNTEAFF.

This clone has a single count. This sequence joins TRBV5-1 and TRBJ1-1, with 7 bases lining up with TRBD1. CDR3 length equals 14 residues. Germline assignment: CDR1 SGHRS and CDR2 YFSETQ. The ends lost 3 bases at V and 3 bases at J; junction bases unmatched: 5. CDR3 in DNA: TGCGCCAGCAGCTCAGGACAGGATCACACTGAAGCTTTCTTT. Translation gives CASSSGQDHTEAFF.

V gene TRBV28 combines with J gene TRBJ1-5, with 12 bases that match TRBD1. There are 14 residues in the CDR3. The V segment lost 3 bases and the J segment 7 bases; nucleotides outside the gene matches: 1. Germline V lookup: CDR1 MDHEN, CDR2 SYDVKM. The CDR3 loop reads CASSFGTGGQPQHF. CDR3 in DNA: TGTGCCAGCAGTTTCGGGACAGGGGGCCAGCCCCAGCATTTT. Full variable domain (remainder filled in from reference TRBV28 and TRBJ1-5): DVKVTQSSRYLVKRTGEKVFLECVQDMDHENMFWYRQDPGLGLRLIYFSYDVKMKEKGDIPEGYSVSREKKERFSLILESASTNQTSMYLCASSFGTGGQPQHFGDGTRLSIL.

This clone was seen once. The chain links TRBV2 to TRBJ1-6; 10 bases agree with TRBD1. CDR3 length: 15 residues. Trimming removed 6 bases from V and 6 bases from J; junction bases left unmatched: 5. Germline values: CDR1 SNHLY, CDR2 FYNNEI. The CDR3 DNA follows: TGTGCCAGCAGCGACAGGGGGCAATTTAATTCACCCCTCCACTTT. Translating gives CASSDRGQFNSPLHF.

V usage is TRBV9 and J usage is TRBJ2-1; the D gene is possibly TRBD2 (6 bases). Deletions cut 0 bases from V and 5 bases from J, with 12 bases between. There are 15 residues in the CDR3. Per the germline V gene, CDR1 is SGDLS and CDR2 is YYNGEE. This CDR3 is CASSVDGTGHNEQFF. The DNA of the CDR3 is TGTGCCAGCAGCGTAGACGGGACTGGACACAATGAGCAGTTCTTC.

The chain links TRBV13 to TRBJ1-1, with a tentative D call TRBD1 (5 bases). This CDR3 region has 14 residues. The V gene's germline CDR1 is PRHDT and CDR2 FYEKMQ (reference sequence). Trimming shortened V by 7 bases and J by 4 bases, and 16 bases separated the two germline ends. The CDR3 DNA reads as TGTGCCAGCATCATCCAAACGGGGGGCACTGAAGCTTTCTTT. Protein sequence: CASIIQTGGTEAFF.

This clone was seen a handful of times. It is unclear where the CDR3 begins or ends on the DNA, so no DNA is shown, and the CDR3 is as TCRdb lists it. V gene TRBV6-5 combines with J gene TRBJ1-4. The CDR3 extends over 15 residues, inclusive of both ends. Germline values: CDR1 MNHEY, CDR2 SVGAGI. The CDR3 protein is CASSYFGPTNEKLFF.